Sequencing of this T cell receptor (beta chain) was carried out in a study of shared clonotypes between healthy human individuals. Genomic DNA of unsorted samples came from approximately 100 million PBMCs. Samples underwent the assay at deep level. Sequencing used immunoSEQ multiplex PCR; TCRdb keeps in-frame clones, though not all of them. The sample lists about 560,000 clones, around 77% occurring once. In regard to this clone: The junction does not match germline at one end; this may be a read error. This specimen includes other DNA sequences encoding the same CDR3.

This TCR came from a woman between 40 and 50 years old in good health. Some clones in this sample may be carry-over from other donors' samples. Material for sequencing was PBMCs.

CDR3 coding DNA: TGTGCCAGCAGTTTCTGGGGTACCCCTGAGGCTTTCTTT. Residues: CASSFWGTPEAFF. The J gene is TRBJ1-1, the V gene TRBV28; D is unresolved. Germline CDR1 reads MDHEN; CDR2 reads SYDVKM. CDR3 length: 13 residues.